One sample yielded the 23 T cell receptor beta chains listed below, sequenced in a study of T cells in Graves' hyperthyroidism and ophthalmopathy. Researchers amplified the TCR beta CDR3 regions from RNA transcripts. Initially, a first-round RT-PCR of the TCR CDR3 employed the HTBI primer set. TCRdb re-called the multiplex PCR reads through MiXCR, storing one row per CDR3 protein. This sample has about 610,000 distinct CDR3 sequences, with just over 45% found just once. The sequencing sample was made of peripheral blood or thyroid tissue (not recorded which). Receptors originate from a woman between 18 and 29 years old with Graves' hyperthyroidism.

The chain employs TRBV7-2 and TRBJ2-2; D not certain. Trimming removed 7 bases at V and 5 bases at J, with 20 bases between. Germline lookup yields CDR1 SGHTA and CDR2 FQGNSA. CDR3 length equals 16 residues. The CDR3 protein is CASTRDRTTTTGELFF. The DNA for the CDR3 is TGTGCCAGCACCCGAGATAGGACCACGACGACCGGGGAGCTGTTTTTT.

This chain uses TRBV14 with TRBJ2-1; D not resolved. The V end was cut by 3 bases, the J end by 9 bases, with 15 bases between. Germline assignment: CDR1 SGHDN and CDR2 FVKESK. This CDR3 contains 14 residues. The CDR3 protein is CASSHNLNSGEQFF. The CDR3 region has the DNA TGTGCCAGCAGCCATAACCTAAATTCCGGTGAGCAGTTCTTC.

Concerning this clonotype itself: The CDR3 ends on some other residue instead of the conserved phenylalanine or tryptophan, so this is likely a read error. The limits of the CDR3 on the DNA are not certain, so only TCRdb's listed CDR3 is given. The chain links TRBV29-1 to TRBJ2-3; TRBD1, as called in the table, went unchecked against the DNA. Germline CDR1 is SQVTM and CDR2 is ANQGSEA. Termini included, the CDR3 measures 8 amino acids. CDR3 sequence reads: CSVEPRAG.

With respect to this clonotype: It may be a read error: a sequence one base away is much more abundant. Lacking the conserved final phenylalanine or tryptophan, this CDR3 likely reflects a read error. CDR3 in amino acids: CASSQGSPGGGYTL. The CDR3, as DNA: TGTGCCAGCAGCCAGGGCTCCCCGGGGGGAGGCTACACCCTC. The chain has TRBV7-6 and TRBJ1-2; tentatively, D is TRBD1 (5 bases). The CDR3 consists of 14 residues. Trimming took 5 bases from V and 8 from J, leaving 18 bases between them. The V gene's germline CDR1 is SGHVS and CDR2 FNYEAQ.

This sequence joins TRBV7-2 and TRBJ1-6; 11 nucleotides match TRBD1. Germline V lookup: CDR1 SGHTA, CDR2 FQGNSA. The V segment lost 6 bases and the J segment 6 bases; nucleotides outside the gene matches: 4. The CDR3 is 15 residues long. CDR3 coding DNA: TGTGCCAGCAGTCCGGGACAGGGGGTTAATTCACCCCTCCACTTT. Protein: CASSPGQGVNSPLHF.

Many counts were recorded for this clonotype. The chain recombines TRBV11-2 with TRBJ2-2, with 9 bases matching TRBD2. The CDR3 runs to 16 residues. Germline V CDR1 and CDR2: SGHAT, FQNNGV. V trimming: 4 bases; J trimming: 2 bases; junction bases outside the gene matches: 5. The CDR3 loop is CASSSQREDNTGELFF. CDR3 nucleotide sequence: TGTGCCAGCAGCTCCCAGCGGGAGGATAACACCGGGGAGCTGTTTTTT.

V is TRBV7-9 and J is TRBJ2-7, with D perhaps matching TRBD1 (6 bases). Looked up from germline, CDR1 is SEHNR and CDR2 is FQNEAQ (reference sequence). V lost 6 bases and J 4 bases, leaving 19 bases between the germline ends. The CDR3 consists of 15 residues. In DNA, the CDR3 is TGTGCCAGCAGTGAAGGGCAGGGGACGCCTTACGAGCAGTACTTC. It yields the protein CASSEGQGTPYEQYF.

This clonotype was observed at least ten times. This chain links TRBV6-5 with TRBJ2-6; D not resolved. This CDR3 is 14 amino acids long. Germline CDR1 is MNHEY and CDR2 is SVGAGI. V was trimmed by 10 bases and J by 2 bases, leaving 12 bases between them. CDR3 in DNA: TGTGCCACCATGTGGGGTGCTGGGGCCAACGTCCTGACTTTC. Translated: CATMWGAGANVLTF.

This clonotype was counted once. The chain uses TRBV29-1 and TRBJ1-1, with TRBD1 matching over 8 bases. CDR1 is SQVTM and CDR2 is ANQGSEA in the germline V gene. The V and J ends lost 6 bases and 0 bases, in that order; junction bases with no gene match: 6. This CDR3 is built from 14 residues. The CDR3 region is CSVQGQGMNTEAFF. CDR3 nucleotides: TGCAGCGTCCAAGGACAGGGTATGAACACTGAAGCTTTCTTT.

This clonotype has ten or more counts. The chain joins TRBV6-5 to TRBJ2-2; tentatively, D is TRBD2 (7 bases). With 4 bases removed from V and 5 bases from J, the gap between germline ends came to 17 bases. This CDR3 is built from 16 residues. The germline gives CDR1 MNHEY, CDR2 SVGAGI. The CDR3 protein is CASSLEGGGKTGELFF. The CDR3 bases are TGTGCCAGCAGTTTGGAGGGAGGGGGTAAAACCGGGGAGCTGTTTTTT.

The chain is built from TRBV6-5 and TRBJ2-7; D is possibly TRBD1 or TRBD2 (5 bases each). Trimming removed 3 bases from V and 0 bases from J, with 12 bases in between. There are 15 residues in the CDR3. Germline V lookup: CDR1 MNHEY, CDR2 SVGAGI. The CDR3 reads CASSYGDPYSYEQYF. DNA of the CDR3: TGTGCCAGCAGTTATGGGGACCCCTACTCCTACGAGCAGTACTTC.

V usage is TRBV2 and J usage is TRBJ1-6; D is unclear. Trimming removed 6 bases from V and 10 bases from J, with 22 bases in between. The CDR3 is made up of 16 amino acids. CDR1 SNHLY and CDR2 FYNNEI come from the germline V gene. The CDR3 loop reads CASRRMTPAEASPLHF. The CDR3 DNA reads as TGTGCCAGCAGAAGGATGACTCCCGCGGAGGCATCACCCCTCCACTTT.

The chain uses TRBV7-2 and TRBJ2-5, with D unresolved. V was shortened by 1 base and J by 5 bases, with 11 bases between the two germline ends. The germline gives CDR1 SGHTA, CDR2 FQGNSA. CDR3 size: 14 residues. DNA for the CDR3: TGTGCCAGCAGCTTAGGTCCGGGCGGTGAGACCCAGTACTTC. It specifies CASSLGPGGETQYF. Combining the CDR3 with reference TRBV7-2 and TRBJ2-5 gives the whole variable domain GAGVSQSPSNKVTEKGKDVELRCDPISGHTALYWYRQSLGQGLEFLIYFQGNSAPDKSGLPSDRFSAERTGGSVSTLTIQRTQQEDSAVYLCASSLGPGGETQYFGPGTRLLVL.

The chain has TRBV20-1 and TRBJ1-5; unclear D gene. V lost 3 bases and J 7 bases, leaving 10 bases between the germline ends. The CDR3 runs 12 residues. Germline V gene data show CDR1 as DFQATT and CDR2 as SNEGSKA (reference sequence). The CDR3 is CSASAREQPQHF. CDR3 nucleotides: TGCAGTGCTAGCGCGAGGGAACAGCCCCAGCATTTT.

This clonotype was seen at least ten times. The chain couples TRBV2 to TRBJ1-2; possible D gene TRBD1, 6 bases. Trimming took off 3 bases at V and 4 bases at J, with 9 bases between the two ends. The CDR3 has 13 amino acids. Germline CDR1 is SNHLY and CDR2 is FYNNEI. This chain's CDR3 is CASSDRQVYGYTF. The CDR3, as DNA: TGTGCCAGCAGTGACCGACAGGTCTATGGCTACACCTTC. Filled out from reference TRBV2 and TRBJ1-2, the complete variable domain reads EPEVTQTPSHQVTQMGQEVILRCVPISNHLYFYWYRQILGQKVEFLVSFYNNEISEKSEIFDDQFSVERPDGSNFTLKIRSTKLEDSAMYFCASSDRQVYGYTFGSGTRLTVV.

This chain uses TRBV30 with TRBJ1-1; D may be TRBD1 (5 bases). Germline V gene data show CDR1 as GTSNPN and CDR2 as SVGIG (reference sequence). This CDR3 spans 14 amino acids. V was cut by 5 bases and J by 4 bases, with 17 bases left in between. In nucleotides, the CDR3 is TGTGCCTGGTCCCACCGGGGGAAGGTCACTGAAGCTTTCTTT. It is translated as CAWSHRGKVTEAFF.

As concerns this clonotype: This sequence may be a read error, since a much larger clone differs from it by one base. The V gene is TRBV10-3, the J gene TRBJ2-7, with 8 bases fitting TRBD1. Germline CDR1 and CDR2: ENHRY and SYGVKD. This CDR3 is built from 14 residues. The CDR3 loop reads CASSQWDRSYEQYF. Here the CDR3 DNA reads TGTGCCAGCAGTCAATGGGACAGGAGCTACGAGCAGTACTTC.

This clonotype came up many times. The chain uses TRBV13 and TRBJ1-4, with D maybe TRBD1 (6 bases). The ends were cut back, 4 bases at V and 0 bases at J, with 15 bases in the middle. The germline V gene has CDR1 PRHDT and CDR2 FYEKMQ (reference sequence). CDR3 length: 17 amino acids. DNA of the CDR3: TGTGCCAGCAGCTCCCGGGACACCAGTCCAACTAATGAAAAACTGTTTTTT. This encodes CASSSRDTSPTNEKLFF.

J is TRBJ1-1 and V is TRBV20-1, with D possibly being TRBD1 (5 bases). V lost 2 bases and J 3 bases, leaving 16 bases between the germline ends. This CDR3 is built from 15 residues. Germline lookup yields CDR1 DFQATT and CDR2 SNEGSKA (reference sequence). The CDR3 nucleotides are TGCAGTGCTAGACTCCCGAGGGGTCGGGACACTGAAGCTTTCTTT. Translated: CSARLPRGRDTEAFF.

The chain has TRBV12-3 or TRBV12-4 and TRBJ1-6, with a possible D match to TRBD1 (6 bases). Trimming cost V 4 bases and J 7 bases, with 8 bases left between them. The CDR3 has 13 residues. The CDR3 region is CASSSTGNSPLHF. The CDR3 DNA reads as TGTGCCAGCAGTTCGACAGGAAATTCACCCCTCCACTTT.

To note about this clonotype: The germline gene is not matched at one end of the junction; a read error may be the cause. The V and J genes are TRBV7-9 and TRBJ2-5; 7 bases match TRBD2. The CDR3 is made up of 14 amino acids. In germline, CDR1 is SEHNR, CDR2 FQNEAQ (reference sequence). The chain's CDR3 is CASSTGRGYETQYF. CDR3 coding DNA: TGCGCCAGCAGCACGGGGAGGGGATATGAGACCCAGTACTTC. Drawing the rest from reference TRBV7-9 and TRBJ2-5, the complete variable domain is DTGVSQNPRHKITKRGQNVTFRCDPISEHNRLYWYRQTLGQGPEFLTYFQNEAQLEKSRLLSDRFSAERPKGSFSTLEIQRTEQGDSAMYLCASSTGRGYETQYFGPGTRLLVL.

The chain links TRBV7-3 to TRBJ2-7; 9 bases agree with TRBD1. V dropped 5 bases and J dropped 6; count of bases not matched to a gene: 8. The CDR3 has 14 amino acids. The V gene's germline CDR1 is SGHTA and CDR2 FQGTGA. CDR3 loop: CASSLGTGTAEQYF. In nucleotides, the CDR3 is TGTGCCAGCAGCCTAGGGACAGGGACGGCCGAGCAGTACTTC.

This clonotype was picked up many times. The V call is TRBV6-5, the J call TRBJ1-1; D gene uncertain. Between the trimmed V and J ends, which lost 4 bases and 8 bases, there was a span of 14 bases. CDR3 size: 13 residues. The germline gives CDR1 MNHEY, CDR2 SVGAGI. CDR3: CASSLGAKSEAFF. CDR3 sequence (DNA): TGTGCCAGCAGTTTGGGAGCCAAGTCAGAAGCTTTCTTT.